The 3 T cell receptor beta chains in this list originate from one sample, sequenced in a study of blood T cells in healthy people across ages. Primers used in a second PCR of about 6 to 11 cycles were a sample-barcoded 5' primer and a J-beta primer mix. Via MiXCR, TCRdb re-called the 5' RACE reads, giving one row per CDR3 protein. The repertoire holds fewer than 800,000 distinct CDR3 sequences, with 20% to 30% as singletons. The same specimen was also included in a second study, on T cells of mothers and their children.

The sequenced sample was blood. Source of these receptors: a boy under 18 in good health.

The chain employs TRBV7-9 and TRBJ2-5; 10 bases align to TRBD2. J was trimmed by 2 bases and V by 5 bases; bases with no gene match: 8. The germline CDR1 and CDR2 sequences are SEHNR and FQNEAQ (reference sequence). CDR3 length: 16 amino acids. CDR3 sequence reads: CASSPEIAGGQETQYF. In DNA, the CDR3 is TGTGCCAGCAGCCCGGAGATAGCGGGGGGTCAAGAGACCCAGTACTTC.

This chain joins TRBV14 and TRBJ1-2; D possibly corresponds to TRBD1 (6 bases). The CDR3 totals 12 residues. The V end was cut by 8 bases, the J end by 8 bases, with 15 bases between. CDR1 and CDR2 (germline): SGHDN, FVKESK. For the CDR3, the DNA is TGTGCCAGCCAACGGGGGGCGATCGGCTACACCTTC. It encodes CASQRGAIGYTF. The variable domain in full, with the rest retrieved from reference TRBV14 and TRBJ1-2, is EAGVTQFPSHSVIEKGQTVTLRCDPISGHDNLYWYRRVMGKEIKFLLHFVKESKQDESGMPNNRFLAERTGGTYSTLKVQPAELEDSGVYFCASQRGAIGYTFGSGTRLTVV.

This chain connects TRBV2 to TRBJ2-1; 9 bases map to TRBD1. This CDR3 is 13 amino acids long. Germline CDR1 reads SNHLY; CDR2 reads FYNNEI. The V gene end was trimmed by 10 bases and the J gene end by 2 bases; junction bases not matched to a gene: 3. This CDR3 reads CAIRDRAYNEQFF. The DNA of the CDR3 is TGTGCCATCCGGGACAGGGCCTACAATGAGCAGTTCTTC.